Presented here are 19 T cell receptor beta chains from one specimen sequenced in a study of a mutant IDH1 vaccine in newly diagnosed glioma. These receptors' targets are unknown. The table came from immunoSEQ multiplex PCR; TCRdb's copy has only in-frame clones and leaves some out. The table shows tens of thousands of clones, with around 80% occurring only once. Time point specified: week 11, during vaccination. A single vaccine dose contained 300 ug of mutant IDH1 20-mer peptide, and topical imiquimod was used with it. Sequencing was performed on PBMCs, taken from a glioma patient whose treatment included an IDH1 peptide vaccine. These receptors originate from a man aged 45-65 years with glioma.

This clone was observed a single time. The rearrangement uses TRBV18 and TRBJ1-1, with 9 nucleotides matching TRBD1. The CDR3 runs 14 residues. The junction had 4 bases not matched to a gene; V was cut back by 2 bases and J by 6 bases. Per germline, CDR1 KGHSH and CDR2 LQKENI. This CDR3 reads CASSPGTGTSEAFF. As DNA, the CDR3 is TGTGCCAGCTCACCAGGGACAGGGACCTCTGAAGCTTTCTTT. The variable domain in full, completed from reference TRBV18 and TRBJ1-1, reads NAGVMQNPRHLVRRRGQEARLRCSPMKGHSHVYWYRQLPEEGLKFMVYLQKENIIDESGMPKERFSAEFPKEGPSILRIQQVVRGDSAAYFCASSPGTGTSEAFFGQGTRLTVV.

The chain carries TRBV7-2 and TRBJ1-1; D not resolved. This CDR3 is 13 amino acids long. The V and J ends lost 7 bases and 1 base respectively, with 10 bases between them. The germline CDR1 and CDR2 sequences are SGHTA and FQGNSA. The CDR3 nucleotides read TGTGCCAGCACCCCGGGTAGGAACACTGAAGCTTTCTTT. It is translated as CASTPGRNTEAFF.

This clone is a singleton in its sample. This chain joins TRBV19 and TRBJ2-1, with D tentatively TRBD1 (6 bases). Looked up from germline, CDR1 is LNHDA and CDR2 is SQIVND (reference sequence). V was pared by 6 bases and J by 3 bases, with 15 bases between. The CDR3 consists of 15 residues. CDR3 DNA sequence: TGTGCCAGTAGAATCCGGGACACGGGCTACAATGAGCAGTTCTTC. Protein sequence: CASRIRDTGYNEQFF.

The chain uses TRBV12-5 and TRBJ1-5; no firm D call. The ends were cut back, 9 bases at V and 3 bases at J, with 15 bases in the middle. This CDR3 has 14 residues. Germline V lookup: CDR1 LGHNT, CDR2 FRNRAP. CDR3 protein: CAREPLRPNQPQHF. CDR3 in DNA: TGTGCTAGAGAGCCCCTGAGACCCAATCAGCCCCAGCATTTT.

Written as DNA, the CDR3 is TGTGCCAGCAGTTTATTGCCGGGGGCGGGCACTGAAGCTTTCTTT. This sequence encodes CASSLLPGAGTEAFF. The chain recombines TRBV28 with TRBJ1-1; D might be TRBD1 (6 bases). The V end lost 1 base, the J end lost 4 bases, and 13 bases lay between the germline ends. The CDR3 runs to 15 residues. Looked up from germline, CDR1 is MDHEN and CDR2 is SYDVKM.

The V call is TRBV29-1, the J call TRBJ1-2, with unresolved D. Germline V gene sequence: CDR1 SQVTM, CDR2 ANQGSEA. V gave up 3 bases and J gave up 5 bases, with 7 bases separating them. The CDR3 runs 11 residues. CDR3 residues: CSVEEGYGYTF. The CDR3 DNA follows: TGCAGCGTTGAGGAGGGATATGGCTACACCTTC.

V gene TRBV28 combines with J gene TRBJ2-5, with 8 bases aligning to TRBD2. The length of the CDR3 is 14 residues. With 3 bases clipped from V and 5 bases from J, the junction kept 5 bases outside the gene matches. Germline-derived CDR1 and CDR2 are MDHEN and SYDVKM. The CDR3 here is CASSLGGRKETQYF. The CDR3, as DNA: TGTGCCAGCAGTTTGGGCGGGAGGAAGGAGACCCAGTACTTC.

The rearrangement links TRBV5-1 to TRBJ1-2; D is ambiguous. V dropped 4 bases and J dropped 0 bases, with 19 bases sitting between them. Germline V gene lookup returns CDR1 SGHRS and CDR2 YFSETQ. The CDR3 has 17 residues. The CDR3 is CASSHGIRRTSNYGYTF. For the CDR3, the DNA is TGCGCCAGCAGCCATGGTATTAGGCGCACTTCTAACTATGGCTACACCTTC. Full variable domain (outside the CDR3, taken from reference TRBV5-1 and TRBJ1-2): KAGVTQTPRYLIKTRGQQVTLSCSPISGHRSVSWYQQTPGQGLQFLFEYFSETQRNKGNFPGRFSGRQFSNSRSEMNVSTLELGDSALYLCASSHGIRRTSNYGYTFGSGTRLTVV.

The chain combines TRBV27 with TRBJ1-2; D ambiguous. This CDR3 is 12 amino acids long. V lost 5 bases to trimming and J lost 7 bases, with 11 bases between them. The germline V gene encodes CDR1 MNHEY and CDR2 SMNVEV (reference sequence). CDR3 protein: CASSRSGSGYTF. CDR3 nucleotide sequence: TGTGCCAGCAGTCGGTCCGGCAGTGGCTACACCTTC.

The rearrangement uses TRBV7-8 and TRBJ1-1, with D tentatively TRBD1 (5 bases). Trimming removed 5 bases at V and 0 bases at J, with 10 bases between. From germline, CDR1 is SGHVS and CDR2 FQNEAQ. The CDR3 extends over 14 amino acids. The CDR3 bases are TGTGCCAGCAGCAGGGGCTTACTGAACACTGAAGCTTTCTTT. Translation: CASSRGLLNTEAFF. The full variable domain, completed using reference TRBV7-8 and TRBJ1-1, is GAGVSQSPRYKVAKRGQDVALRCDPISGHVSLFWYQQALGQGPEFLTYFQNEAQLDKSGLPSDRFFAERPEGSVSTLKIQRTQQEDSAVYLCASSRGLLNTEAFFGQGTRLTVV.

The rearrangement uses TRBV11-3 and TRBJ1-5; the D is unclear. There are 13 residues in the CDR3. V was clipped by 1 base and J by 5 bases, with 6 bases between them. Germline loops: CDR1 SGHNT, CDR2 YENEEA. The CDR3, as DNA: TGTGCCAGCAGCTTAGGGCGGGATCAGCCCCAGCATTTT. Its translation: CASSLGRDQPQHF. Using reference TRBV11-3 and TRBJ1-5 for the parts outside the CDR3, the full variable domain is EAGVVQSPRYKIIEKKQPVAFWCNPISGHNTLYWYLQNLGQGPELLIRYENEEAVDDSQLPKDRFSAERLKGVDSTLKIQPAELGDSAVYLCASSLGRDQPQHFGDGTRLSIL.

V usage is TRBV10-3 and J usage is TRBJ2-7; 9 bases are shared with TRBD1. The CDR3 length is 15 residues. Germline CDR1 is ENHRY and CDR2 is SYGVKD. V was pared by 2 bases and J by 3 bases, with 5 bases of the junction left unmatched. The CDR3 sequence: CAISETRDRVYEQYF. CDR3 nucleotides: TGTGCCATCAGTGAGACGAGGGACAGGGTCTACGAGCAGTACTTC.

The rearrangement links TRBV6-1 to TRBJ2-7; the D gene is possibly TRBD1 (8 bases). The V end lost 7 bases, the J end lost 1 base, and 17 bases lay between the germline ends. CDR1 is MNHNS, CDR2 SASEGT, per germline. CDR3 length: 15 amino acids. In DNA form, the CDR3 reads TGTGCCAGCAAAACAGGGGGGGCCTCTTCCTACGAGCAGTACTTC. This codes for CASKTGGASSYEQYF.

The rearrangement links TRBV5-4 to TRBJ2-5, with D perhaps assigned TRBD1 or TRBD2 (5 bases each). The V end was cut by 3 bases, the J end by 5 bases, with 11 bases between. This CDR3 is 13 amino acids long. Germline V gives CDR1 SGHNT, CDR2 YYREEE (reference sequence). This chain's CDR3 is CASSSGTGETQYF. The DNA for the CDR3 is TGTGCCAGCAGCTCCGGGACCGGTGAGACCCAGTACTTC.

The chain combines TRBV27 with TRBJ1-1, with 8 bases aligning to TRBD1. The CDR3 extends over 15 amino acids. Trimming removed 2 bases from V and 3 bases from J; junction bases left unmatched: 5. The germline V gene has CDR1 MNHEY and CDR2 SMNVEV (reference sequence). The CDR3 DNA reads TGTGCCAGCAGTTTACGCAGGGGGCGTGACACTGAAGCTTTCTTT. It is translated as CASSLRRGRDTEAFF.

This clone has more than one count but fewer than ten. The V gene is TRBV7-9, the J gene TRBJ1-1; 7 bases fit TRBD1. Looked up from germline, CDR1 is SEHNR and CDR2 is FQNEAQ (reference sequence). The V and J ends lost 10 bases and 5 bases, in that order; junction bases with no gene match: 10. This CDR3 has 13 residues. In nucleotides, the CDR3 is TGTGCCACAGAAGACAGGGCTCTTACTGAAGCTTTCTTT. Translation: CATEDRALTEAFF. Filled out from reference TRBV7-9 and TRBJ1-1, the complete variable domain reads DTGVSQNPRHKITKRGQNVTFRCDPISEHNRLYWYRQTLGQGPEFLTYFQNEAQLEKSRLLSDRFSAERPKGSFSTLEIQRTEQGDSAMYLCATEDRALTEAFFGQGTRLTVV.

This clone was picked up one time. This chain joins TRBV9 and TRBJ2-6; no clear D. The V end was cut by 4 bases, the J end by 1 base, with 15 bases between. From germline, CDR1 is SGDLS and CDR2 YYNGEE. CDR3 length: 17 residues. The DNA for the CDR3 is TGTGCCAGCAGCCCTTTTGGCCCCAGTTCTGGGGCCAACGTCCTGACTTTC. This codes for CASSPFGPSSGANVLTF.

The V gene is TRBV30, the J gene TRBJ2-5, with a tentative D call TRBD1 (6 bases). Near its end, the DNA agrees better with TRBJ2-7, so the J call may be wrong. The length of the CDR3 is 18 residues. Per germline, CDR1 GTSNPN and CDR2 SVGIG (reference sequence). The CDR3: CAWSVQKWSGEITYEQYF. CDR3 nucleotides: TGTGCCTGGAGTGTACAAAAGTGGTCAGGGGAAATCACCTACGAGCAGTACTTC.

This chain joins TRBV7-6 and TRBJ2-5; D remains ambiguous. From germline, CDR1 is SGHVS and CDR2 FNYEAQ. Trimming shortened V by 0 bases and J by 4 bases, and 9 bases separated the two germline ends. The length of the CDR3 is 14 residues. CDR3 region: CASSLARVGETQYF. The CDR3 DNA reads TGTGCCAGCAGCTTAGCTAGGGTTGGAGAGACCCAGTACTTC.